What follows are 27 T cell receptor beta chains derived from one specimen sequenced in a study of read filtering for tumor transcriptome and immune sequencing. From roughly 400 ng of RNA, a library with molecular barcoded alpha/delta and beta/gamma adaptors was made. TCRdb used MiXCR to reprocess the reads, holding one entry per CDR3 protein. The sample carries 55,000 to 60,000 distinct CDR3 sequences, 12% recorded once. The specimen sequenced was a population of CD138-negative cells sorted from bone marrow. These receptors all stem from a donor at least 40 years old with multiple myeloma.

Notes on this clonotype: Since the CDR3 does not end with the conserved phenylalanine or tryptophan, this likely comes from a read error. CDR3 DNA: TGTGCCAGCGGTCGAAATGGCTACACCCTC. Translated, it gives CASGRNGYTL. The chain uses TRBV6-2 or TRBV6-3 and TRBJ1-2; no definite D call. The CDR3 is 10 amino acids. CDR1 is MNHEY, CDR2 SVGEGT, per germline. Trimming pared 8 bases from V and 6 bases from J, leaving 7 bases between.

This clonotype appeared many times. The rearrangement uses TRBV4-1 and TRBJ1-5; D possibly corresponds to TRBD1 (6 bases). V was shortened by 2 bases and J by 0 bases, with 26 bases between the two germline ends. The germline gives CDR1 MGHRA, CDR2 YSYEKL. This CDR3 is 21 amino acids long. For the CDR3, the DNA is TGCGCCAGCAGCCAAAAGGTGTTCCAGGGGAAAACAACCTATAGCAATCAGCCCCAGCATTTT. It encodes CASSQKVFQGKTTYSNQPQHF.

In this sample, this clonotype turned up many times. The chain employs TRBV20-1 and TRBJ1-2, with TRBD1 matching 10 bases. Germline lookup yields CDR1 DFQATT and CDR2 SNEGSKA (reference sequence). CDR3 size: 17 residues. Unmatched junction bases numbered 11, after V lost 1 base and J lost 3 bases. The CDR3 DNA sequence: TGCAGTGCTAGAGCAAATTCCGGGACAGGGGCCTACTATGGCTACACCTTC. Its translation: CSARANSGTGAYYGYTF.

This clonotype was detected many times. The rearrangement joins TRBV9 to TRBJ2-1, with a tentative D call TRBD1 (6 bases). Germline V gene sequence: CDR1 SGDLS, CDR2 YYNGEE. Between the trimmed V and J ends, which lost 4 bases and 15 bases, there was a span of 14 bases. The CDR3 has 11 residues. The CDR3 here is CASSPGHFGFF. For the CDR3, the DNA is TGTGCCAGCAGCCCGGGACATTTTGGGTTCTTC.

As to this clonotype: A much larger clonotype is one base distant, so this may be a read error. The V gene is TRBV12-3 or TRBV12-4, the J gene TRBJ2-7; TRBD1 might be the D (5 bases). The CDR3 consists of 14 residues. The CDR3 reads CACSLGAGPYEQYF. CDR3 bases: TGTGCCTGCAGTTTAGGGGCAGGACCCTACGAGCAGTACTTC.

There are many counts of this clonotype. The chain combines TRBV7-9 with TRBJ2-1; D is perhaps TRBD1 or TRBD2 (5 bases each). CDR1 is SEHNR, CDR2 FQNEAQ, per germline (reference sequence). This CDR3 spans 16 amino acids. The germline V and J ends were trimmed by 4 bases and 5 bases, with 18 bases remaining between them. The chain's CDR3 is CASSSQGALLDNEQFF. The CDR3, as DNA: TGTGCCAGCAGCTCCCAGGGAGCGTTACTCGACAATGAGCAGTTCTTC.

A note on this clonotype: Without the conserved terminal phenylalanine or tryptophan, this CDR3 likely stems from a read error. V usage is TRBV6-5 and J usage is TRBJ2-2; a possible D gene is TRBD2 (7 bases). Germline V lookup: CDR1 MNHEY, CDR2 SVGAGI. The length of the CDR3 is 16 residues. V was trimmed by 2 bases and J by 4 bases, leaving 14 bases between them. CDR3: CASSYTPRGPTGELFL. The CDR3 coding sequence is TGTGCCAGCAGTTACACCCCGCGGGGGCCCACCGGGGAGCTGTTTCTT.

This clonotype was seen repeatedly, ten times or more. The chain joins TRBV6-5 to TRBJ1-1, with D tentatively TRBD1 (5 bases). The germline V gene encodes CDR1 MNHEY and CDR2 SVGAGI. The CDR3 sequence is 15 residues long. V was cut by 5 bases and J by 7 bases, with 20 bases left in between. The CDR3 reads CASSKGLGGWGEAFF. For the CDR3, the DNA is TGTGCCAGCAGTAAGGGCCTTGGGGGATGGGGTGAAGCTTTCTTT.

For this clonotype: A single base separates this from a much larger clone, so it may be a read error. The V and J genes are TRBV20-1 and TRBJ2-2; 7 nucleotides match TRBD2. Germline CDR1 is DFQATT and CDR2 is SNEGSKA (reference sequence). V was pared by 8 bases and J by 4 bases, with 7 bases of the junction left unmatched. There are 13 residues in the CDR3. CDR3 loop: CSPRGVSTGELFF. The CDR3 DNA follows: TGCAGTCCCCGGGGGGTGAGCACCGGGGAGCTGTTTTTT.

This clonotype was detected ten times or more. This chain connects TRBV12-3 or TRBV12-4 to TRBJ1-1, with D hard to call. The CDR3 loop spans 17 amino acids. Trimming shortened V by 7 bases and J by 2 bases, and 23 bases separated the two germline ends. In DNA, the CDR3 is TGTGCCAGCACCCCGAGTAGGAGTGGGGTCTTTAACACTGAAGCTTTCTTT. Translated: CASTPSRSGVFNTEAFF.

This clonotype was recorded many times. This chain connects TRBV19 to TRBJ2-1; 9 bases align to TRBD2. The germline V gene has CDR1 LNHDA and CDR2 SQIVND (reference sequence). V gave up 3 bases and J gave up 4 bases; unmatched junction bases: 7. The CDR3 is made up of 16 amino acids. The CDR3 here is CASSISAGGLYNEQFF. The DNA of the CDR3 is TGTGCCAGTAGTATTTCCGCGGGGGGGCTTTACAATGAGCAGTTCTTC.

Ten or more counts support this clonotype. This CDR3 is CASSLEVREGQYF. The CDR3 nucleotides are TGTGCCAGCAGCTTAGAGGTCCGAGAGGGCCAGTACTTC. This chain links TRBV7-9 with TRBJ2-7; weak D call: TRBD2 (5 bases). Germline V gene data show CDR1 as SEHNR and CDR2 as FQNEAQ (reference sequence). The CDR3 is 13 amino acids. Trimming removed 1 base at V and 10 bases at J, with 14 bases between.

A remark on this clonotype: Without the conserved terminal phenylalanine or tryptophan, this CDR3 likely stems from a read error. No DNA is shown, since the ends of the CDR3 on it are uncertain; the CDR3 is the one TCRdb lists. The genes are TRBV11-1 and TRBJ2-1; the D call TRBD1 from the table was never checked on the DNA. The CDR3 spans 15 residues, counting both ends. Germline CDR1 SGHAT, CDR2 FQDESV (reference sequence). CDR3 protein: CASSVQGQSHNEQLC.

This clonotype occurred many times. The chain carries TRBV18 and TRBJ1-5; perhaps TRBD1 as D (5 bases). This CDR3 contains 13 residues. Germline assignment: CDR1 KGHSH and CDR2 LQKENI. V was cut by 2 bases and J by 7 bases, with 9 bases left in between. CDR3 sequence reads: CASSPGAQQPQHF. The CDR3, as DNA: TGTGCCAGCTCACCAGGGGCACAGCAGCCCCAGCATTTT.

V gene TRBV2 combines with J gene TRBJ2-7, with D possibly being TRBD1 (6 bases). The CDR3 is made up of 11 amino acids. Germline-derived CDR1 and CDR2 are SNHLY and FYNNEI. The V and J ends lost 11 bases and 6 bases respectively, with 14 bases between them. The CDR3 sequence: CARTPGVEQYF. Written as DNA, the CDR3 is TGTGCCCGCACCCCAGGGGTCGAGCAGTACTTC.

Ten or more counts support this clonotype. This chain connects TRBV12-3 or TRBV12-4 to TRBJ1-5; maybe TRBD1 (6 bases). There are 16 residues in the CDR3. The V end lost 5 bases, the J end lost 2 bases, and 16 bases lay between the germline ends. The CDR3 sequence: CASSSLGRGGNQPQHF. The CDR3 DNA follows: TGTGCCAGCAGTAGTCTTGGCAGGGGCGGCAATCAGCCCCAGCATTTT.

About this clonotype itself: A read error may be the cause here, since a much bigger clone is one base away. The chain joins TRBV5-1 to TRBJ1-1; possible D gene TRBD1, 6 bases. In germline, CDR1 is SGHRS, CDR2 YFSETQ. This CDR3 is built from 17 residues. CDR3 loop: CASSFTSSDRKNTETFF. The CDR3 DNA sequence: TGCGCCAGCAGCTTTACCAGCTCAGACAGGAAGAACACTGAAACTTTCTTT.

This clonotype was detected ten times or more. The DNA of the CDR3 is TGTGCCAGCAGTTACCCGGAGGGGTACGAGCAGTACTTC. This translates into CASSYPEGYEQYF. V gene TRBV6-6 combines with J gene TRBJ2-7; D is possibly TRBD2 (6 bases). Germline V lookup: CDR1 MNHNY, CDR2 SVGAGI (reference sequence). V lost 2 bases to trimming and J lost 4 bases, with 9 bases between them. This CDR3 contains 13 residues.

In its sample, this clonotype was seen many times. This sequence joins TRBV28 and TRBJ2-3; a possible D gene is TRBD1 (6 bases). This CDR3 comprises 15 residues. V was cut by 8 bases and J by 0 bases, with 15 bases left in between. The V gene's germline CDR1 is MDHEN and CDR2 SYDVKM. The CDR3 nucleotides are TGTGCCAGCTGGGGGCGTAGGGCAAGCACAGATACGCAGTATTTT. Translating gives CASWGRRASTDTQYF.

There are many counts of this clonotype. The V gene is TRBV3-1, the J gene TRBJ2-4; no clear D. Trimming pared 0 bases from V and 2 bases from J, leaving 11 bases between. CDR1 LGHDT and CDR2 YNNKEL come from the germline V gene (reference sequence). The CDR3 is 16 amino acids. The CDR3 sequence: CASSQESGRSKNIQYF. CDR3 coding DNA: TGTGCCAGCAGCCAAGAATCCGGCAGATCCAAAAACATTCAGTACTTC.

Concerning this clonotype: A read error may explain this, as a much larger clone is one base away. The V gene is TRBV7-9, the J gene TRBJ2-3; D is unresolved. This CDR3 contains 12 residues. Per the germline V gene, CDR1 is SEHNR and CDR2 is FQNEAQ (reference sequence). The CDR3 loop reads CASSPGGRTRYF. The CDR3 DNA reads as TGTGCCAGCAGCCCGGGTGGACGTACGCGGTATTTT. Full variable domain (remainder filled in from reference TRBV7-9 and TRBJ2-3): DTGVSQNPRHKITKRGQNVTFRCDPISEHNRLYWYRQTLGQGPEFLTYFQNEAQLEKSRLLSDRFSAERPKGSFSTLEIQRTEQGDSAMYLCASSPGGRTRYFGPGTRLTVL.

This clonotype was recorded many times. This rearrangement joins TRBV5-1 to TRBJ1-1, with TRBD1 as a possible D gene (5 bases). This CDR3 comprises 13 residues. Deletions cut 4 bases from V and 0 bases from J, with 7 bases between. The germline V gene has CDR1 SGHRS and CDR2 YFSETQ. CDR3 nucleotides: TGCGCCAGCAGCGGGGCTCTGAACACTGAAGCTTTCTTT. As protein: CASSGALNTEAFF.

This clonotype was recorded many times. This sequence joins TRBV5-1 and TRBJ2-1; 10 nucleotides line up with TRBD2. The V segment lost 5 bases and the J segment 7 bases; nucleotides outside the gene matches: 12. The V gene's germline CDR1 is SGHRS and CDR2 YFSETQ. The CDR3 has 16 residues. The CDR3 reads CASSFIAGGRENEQFF. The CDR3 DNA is TGCGCCAGCAGTTTTATAGCGGGGGGCAGGGAAAATGAGCAGTTCTTC. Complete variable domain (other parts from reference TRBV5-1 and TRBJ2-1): KAGVTQTPRYLIKTRGQQVTLSCSPISGHRSVSWYQQTPGQGLQFLFEYFSETQRNKGNFPGRFSGRQFSNSRSEMNVSTLELGDSALYLCASSFIAGGRENEQFFGPGTRLTVL.

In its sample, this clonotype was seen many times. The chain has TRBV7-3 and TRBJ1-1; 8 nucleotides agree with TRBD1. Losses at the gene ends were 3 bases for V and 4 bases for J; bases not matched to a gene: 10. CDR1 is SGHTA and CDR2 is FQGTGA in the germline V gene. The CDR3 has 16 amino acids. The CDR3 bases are TGTGCCAGCAGCTTCCAGGACAGGGCCCGGGCCACTGAAGCTTTCTTT. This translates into CASSFQDRARATEAFF.

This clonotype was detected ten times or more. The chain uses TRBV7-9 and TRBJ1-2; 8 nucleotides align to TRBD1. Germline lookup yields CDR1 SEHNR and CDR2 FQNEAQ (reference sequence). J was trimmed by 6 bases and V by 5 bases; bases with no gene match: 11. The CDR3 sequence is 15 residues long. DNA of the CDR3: TGTGCCAGCAGCCCAGGGACAGGAGTCCTTCATGGCTACACCTTC. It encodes CASSPGTGVLHGYTF.

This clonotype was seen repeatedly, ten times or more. CDR3 nucleotides: TGTGCCAGCAGCTTATCAGGGGTGGACACTGAAGCTTTCTTT. Translating gives CASSLSGVDTEAFF. V gene TRBV11-3 combines with J gene TRBJ1-1; a possible D gene is TRBD1 (6 bases). Germline CDR1 and CDR2: SGHNT and YENEEA. V lost 2 bases, J lost 3 bases, and 10 bases lay in between. CDR3 length: 14 amino acids.

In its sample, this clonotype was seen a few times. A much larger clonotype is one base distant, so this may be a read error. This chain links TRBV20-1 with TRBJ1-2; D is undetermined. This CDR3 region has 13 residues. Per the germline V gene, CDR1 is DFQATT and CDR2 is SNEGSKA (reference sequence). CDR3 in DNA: TGCAGTGCTAGAGATCAGCCTGGTTCTGGCTACGCCTTC. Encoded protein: CSARDQPGSGYAF.